Each of the 16 T cell receptor beta chains below was sequenced from the same sample in a study of T cells after posttransplantation cyclophosphamide listed by TCRdb under 2016. The control cohort was around twelve patients given myeloablative marrow transplants with methotrexate plus a calcineurin inhibitor, sampled 1 year after transplant. Receptor amplification or capture employed the immunoSEQ multiplex PCR assay. In its TCRdb copy, this immuneACCESS table keeps in-frame sequences only and misses some clones. Where compared with another copy, unresolved V genes explain less than half of these, and the others have no known cause. The sample contains roughly 20,000 clones, about 90% of them found a single time. The biggest ten clones account for 8.2% of the sample. The sample was PBMCs, taken after an allogeneic stem cell transplant with a calcineurin inhibitor and methotrexate. The receptors shown here come from a female patient aged 50-59 years who received an allogeneic stem cell transplant from an unrelated donor, was CMV-positive, and had chronic GVHD only. Following a transplant, a fraction of the T cells may be traceable to the graft donor.

Only one count was recorded for this clone. The chain links TRBV27 to TRBJ2-1; 12 nucleotides match TRBD2. After removal of 8 bases from V and 0 bases from J, the junction contained 8 bases not matched to a gene. The CDR3 covers 17 residues. The V gene's germline CDR1 is MNHEY and CDR2 SMNVEV (reference sequence). The CDR3 region is CASLSGLAGSSYNEQFF. The CDR3 DNA reads as TGTGCCAGCCTCTCAGGACTAGCGGGGAGCTCCTACAATGAGCAGTTCTTC.

The chain uses TRBV28 and TRBJ1-5, with 9 bases that match TRBD1. The V and J ends lost 2 bases and 0 bases, in that order; junction bases with no gene match: 5. The CDR3 has 17 amino acids. Germline CDR1 MDHEN, CDR2 SYDVKM. The CDR3 here is CASSLTRTGVSNQPQHF. CDR3 DNA: TGTGCCAGCAGTTTAACCCGGACAGGGGTTAGCAATCAGCCCCAGCATTTT.

This chain uses TRBV29-1 with TRBJ2-7; 7 bases fit TRBD2. Germline-derived CDR1 and CDR2 are SQVTM and ANQGSEA. The CDR3 is 13 amino acids. V was clipped by 4 bases and J by 2 bases; unmatched bases: 5. The CDR3 loop reads CSVGGGYPYEQYF. Written as DNA, the CDR3 is TGCAGCGTTGGGGGAGGGTACCCCTACGAGCAGTACTTC.

The V call is TRBV30, the J call TRBJ2-1; D unclear. This CDR3 region has 13 residues. The ends were cut back, 0 bases at V and 8 bases at J, with 11 bases in the middle. Germline V gene lookup returns CDR1 GTSNPN and CDR2 SVGIG (reference sequence). CDR3 nucleotides: TGTGCCTGGAGTGTATCTCTCCGCGATGAGCAGTTCTTC. Translated, it gives CAWSVSLRDEQFF.

The chain carries TRBV5-1 and TRBJ2-5; D might be TRBD2 (6 bases). The J call may be faulty, since TRBJ2-7 better matches the DNA end. CDR3 length equals 14 residues. From germline, CDR1 is SGHRS and CDR2 YFSETQ. The chain's CDR3 is CASSFGDSGDEQYF. The CDR3 region has the DNA TGCGCCAGCAGCTTCGGGGACTCCGGCGACGAGCAGTACTTC.

The chain links TRBV19 to TRBJ2-1; perhaps TRBD2 as D (5 bases). Germline values: CDR1 LNHDA, CDR2 SQIVND (reference sequence). V was pared by 3 bases and J by 5 bases, with 11 bases between. This CDR3 is built from 14 residues. The CDR3: CASSISGSNNEQFF. The CDR3 coding sequence is TGTGCCAGTAGTATTAGTGGGAGTAACAATGAGCAGTTCTTC.

The CDR3 coding sequence is TGTGCCTCCAACCCCCAGGCCTACACCGGGGAGCTGTTTTTT. Amino acids: CASNPQAYTGELFF. The chain has TRBV30 and TRBJ2-2; the D is unclear. Trimming stripped 7 bases from V and 3 bases from J, with 15 bases between. The CDR3 covers 14 residues. The germline gives CDR1 GTSNPN, CDR2 SVGIG (reference sequence).

The chain employs TRBV29-1 and TRBJ2-4; TRBD1 agrees at 7 bases. Trimming cost V 6 bases and J 0 bases; bases outside gene matches: 2. The CDR3 consists of 13 residues. Germline V CDR1 and CDR2: SQVTM, ANQGSEA. The CDR3 DNA follows: TGCAGCGTGCAGGGGGTAGCCAAAAACATTCAGTACTTC. Its translation is CSVQGVAKNIQYF.

This chain uses TRBV29-1 with TRBJ1-1; a weak D match, TRBD1 (6 bases). The CDR3 is made up of 12 amino acids. The V and J ends lost 0 bases and 5 bases respectively, with 7 bases between them. Per germline, CDR1 SQVTM and CDR2 ANQGSEA. CDR3 in amino acids: CSVEDQGTEAFF. The CDR3 DNA follows: TGCAGCGTTGAAGATCAGGGGACTGAAGCTTTCTTT.

This clone was seen only a few times. This chain links TRBV19 with TRBJ2-1; TRBD2 might be the D (5 bases). The germline V gene encodes CDR1 LNHDA and CDR2 SQIVND (reference sequence). Between the trimmed V and J ends, which lost 10 bases and 7 bases, there was a span of 17 bases. The length of the CDR3 is 13 residues. The CDR3 DNA follows: TGTGCCACCACGGGTGGGCCGGGGAATGAGCAGTTCTTC. Translation: CATTGGPGNEQFF.

The chain carries TRBV18 and TRBJ2-2; perhaps TRBD1 as D (8 bases). The germline CDR1 and CDR2 sequences are KGHSH and LQKENI. This CDR3 region has 15 residues. The V end was cut by 8 bases, the J end by 2 bases, with 15 bases between. CDR3 DNA: TGTGCCAGCCAGGGAGGGACAGGAAACACCGGGGAGCTGTTTTTT. It encodes CASQGGTGNTGELFF. Full variable domain (outside the CDR3, taken from reference TRBV18 and TRBJ2-2): NAGVMQNPRHLVRRRGQEARLRCSPMKGHSHVYWYRQLPEEGLKFMVYLQKENIIDESGMPKERFSAEFPKEGPSILRIQQVVRGDSAAYFCASQGGTGNTGELFFGEGSRLTVL.

The V call is TRBV7-3, the J call TRBJ2-3; D perhaps matches TRBD2 (6 bases). Germline CDR1 is SGHTA and CDR2 is FQGTGA. This CDR3 region has 15 residues. The germline V and J ends were trimmed by 4 bases and 3 bases, with 14 bases remaining between them. The CDR3 region has the DNA TGTGCCAGCAGCTACCCCGGGGGTGGGACAGATACGCAGTATTTT. Translated: CASSYPGGGTDTQYF.

The chain links TRBV19 to TRBJ2-1; D perhaps matches TRBD1 (6 bases). Trimming pared 4 bases from V and 1 base from J, leaving 11 bases between. The CDR3 consists of 15 residues. Germline loops: CDR1 LNHDA, CDR2 SQIVND (reference sequence). DNA of the CDR3: TGTGCCAGTAGTAATCGACAGGTTTCCTACAATGAGCAGTTCTTC. It is translated as CASSNRQVSYNEQFF.

The genes are TRBV6-4 and TRBJ2-1; TRBD2 aligns across 13 bases. CDR3 length: 16 residues. The trim removed 3 bases at V and 7 bases at J, leaving 6 bases unmatched. The germline gives CDR1 MRHNA, CDR2 SNTAGT. The DNA of the CDR3 is TGTGCCAGCAGTGATACTAGCGGGAGGGCCTGGAATGAGCAGTTCTTC. Its translation is CASSDTSGRAWNEQFF.

The chain is built from TRBV6-5 and TRBJ2-7; D is ambiguous. The V end lost 4 bases, the J end lost 0 bases, and 10 bases lay between the germline ends. Germline lookup yields CDR1 MNHEY and CDR2 SVGAGI. This CDR3 spans 14 amino acids. CDR3 nucleotides: TGTGCCAGCAGTTCAAACGGTCACTCCTACGAGCAGTACTTC. Protein product: CASSSNGHSYEQYF.

The chain combines TRBV7-8 with TRBJ2-1, with TRBD2 matching over 10 bases. The CDR3 is 15 amino acids. The V gene's germline CDR1 is SGHVS and CDR2 FQNEAQ. V trimming: 3 bases; J trimming: 9 bases; junction bases outside the gene matches: 8. The CDR3 nucleotides read TGTGCCAGCAGCTTGGGTCTAGCGGGAGTGGCTGAGCAGTTCTTC. As protein: CASSLGLAGVAEQFF.